This TCR beta chain was sequenced for a study of identical twins. Whole-study findings and limits: A cross-sectional statistical analysis, not follow-up of the same donors, supported the conclusions. Memory repertoires lacked the insertion deficit that abundant cord blood beta clonotypes showed.

With respect to this clonotype: The antigen is unknown.

A single record per CDR3 protein comes from TCRdb applying MiXCR to the 5' RACE reads. The sample contains roughly 770,000 distinct CDR3 sequences, around a sixth of which appear only once. These sequences were also reported in another study, on T cells expressing NK-cell markers. From that report: A few donors' CD3+CD56-NKG2C+ cells were dominated by the same clonotypes.

The TCR originated in a woman between 18 and 30 years old in good health. The specimen sequenced was PBMCs.

The CDR3 DNA reads TGTGCCAGCAGTCCTAGCGGGGGGGAACACAATGAGCAGTTCTTC. This encodes CASSPSGGEHNEQFF. The rearrangement links TRBV12-3 or TRBV12-4 to TRBJ2-1, with 12 bases that match TRBD2. With 5 bases clipped from V and 5 bases from J, the junction kept 4 bases outside the gene matches. This CDR3 contains 15 residues.